A single sample is the source of the 17 T cell receptor beta chains below, sequenced in a study of blood T cell repertoires in COVID-19. The protocol was immunoSEQ multiplex PCR, while the TCRdb copy is restricted to in-frame clones and leaves out a portion. This sample has approximately 210,000 clones; about 90% occur once, and the top ten carry 1.9%. The source material was peripheral blood. These receptors were obtained from a man in his forties with active or convalescent COVID-19.

The chain uses TRBV9 and TRBJ1-6; TRBD1 aligns across 8 bases. Germline V lookup: CDR1 SGDLS, CDR2 YYNGEE. Trimming cost V 4 bases and J 0 bases; bases outside gene matches: 3. The CDR3 is 16 residues long. In nucleotides, the CDR3 is TGTGCCAGCAGCTTTACAGGGGGCTCCTATAATTCACCCCTCCACTTT. This codes for CASSFTGGSYNSPLHF.

This chain uses TRBV28 with TRBJ1-3; D may be TRBD1 (6 bases). Between the trimmed V and J ends, which lost 3 bases and 4 bases, there was a span of 13 bases. The length of the CDR3 is 15 residues. Germline CDR1 reads MDHEN; CDR2 reads SYDVKM. The DNA for the CDR3 is TGTGCCAGCAGTTTCAGGGGATGGTCCGGAAACACCATATATTTT. It is translated as CASSFRGWSGNTIYF. Complete variable domain (other parts from reference TRBV28 and TRBJ1-3): DVKVTQSSRYLVKRTGEKVFLECVQDMDHENMFWYRQDPGLGLRLIYFSYDVKMKEKGDIPEGYSVSREKKERFSLILESASTNQTSMYLCASSFRGWSGNTIYFGEGSWLTVV.

The gene calls are TRBV6-5 and TRBJ1-1; tentative D call: TRBD1 (5 bases). Germline-derived CDR1 and CDR2 are MNHEY and SVGAGI. This CDR3 is built from 15 residues. The ends were cut back, 0 bases at V and 6 bases at J, with 14 bases in the middle. Here the CDR3 reads CASSYSGTAGSEAFF. The CDR3 DNA sequence: TGTGCCAGCAGTTACTCAGGGACCGCGGGGTCTGAAGCTTTCTTT.

This clone was picked up one time. V is TRBV18 and J is TRBJ2-7, with 7 positions matching TRBD1. The CDR3 sequence is 14 residues long. CDR1 KGHSH and CDR2 LQKENI come from the germline V gene. With 3 bases clipped from V and 3 bases from J, the junction kept 5 bases outside the gene matches. CDR3 sequence reads: CASSPPGTVYEQYF. The CDR3 nucleotides read TGTGCCAGCTCACCTCCCGGGACAGTCTACGAGCAGTACTTC.

V usage is TRBV19 and J usage is TRBJ1-6, with D maybe TRBD1 (6 bases). The CDR3 is 14 amino acids. Trimming pared 6 bases from V and 8 bases from J, leaving 14 bases between. Germline CDR1 LNHDA, CDR2 SQIVND (reference sequence). The CDR3 protein is CASRIQGRYSPLHF. As DNA, the CDR3 is TGTGCCAGTAGGATACAGGGTCGGTATTCACCCCTCCACTTT. Supplemented by reference TRBV19 and TRBJ1-6, the full variable domain reads DGGITQSPKYLFRKEGQNVTLSCEQNLNHDAMYWYRQDPGQGLRLIYYSQIVNDFQKGDIAEGYSVSREKKESFPLTVTSAQKNPTAFYLCASRIQGRYSPLHFGNGTRLTVT.

This chain connects TRBV7-9 to TRBJ2-7; TRBD2 matches at 8 bases. This CDR3 spans 14 amino acids. Trimming removed 3 bases from V and 7 bases from J; junction bases left unmatched: 8. The germline V gene has CDR1 SEHNR and CDR2 FQNEAQ (reference sequence). The CDR3 region is CASSFVSGGLEQYF. The CDR3 DNA reads as TGTGCCAGCAGCTTTGTGTCGGGAGGGCTAGAGCAGTACTTC. The full variable domain, with the rest looked up from reference TRBV7-9 and TRBJ2-7, is DTGVSQNPRHKITKRGQNVTFRCDPISEHNRLYWYRQTLGQGPEFLTYFQNEAQLEKSRLLSDRFSAERPKGSFSTLEIQRTEQGDSAMYLCASSFVSGGLEQYFGPGTRLTVT.

This chain links TRBV5-1 with TRBJ2-3, with 7 bases fitting TRBD1. The CDR3 has 16 amino acids. Germline CDR1 is SGHRS and CDR2 is YFSETQ. V lost 3 bases to trimming and J lost 7 bases; unmatched junction nucleotides: 14. This CDR3 reads CASSSQTGSAENTQYF. The CDR3 DNA reads as TGCGCCAGCAGCTCGCAGACAGGGTCGGCGGAAAATACGCAGTATTTT.

The chain combines TRBV28 with TRBJ1-2; D perhaps matches TRBD1 (5 bases). The CDR3 runs to 13 residues. Trimming pared 8 bases from V and 4 bases from J, leaving 14 bases between. CDR1 MDHEN and CDR2 SYDVKM come from the germline V gene. In nucleotides, the CDR3 is TGTGCCAGCGGTCTCCGACAGTTCTATGGCTACACCTTC. This encodes CASGLRQFYGYTF.

The chain couples TRBV7-9 to TRBJ2-5; D remains unclear. This CDR3 comprises 13 residues. Germline CDR1 and CDR2: SEHNR and FQNEAQ (reference sequence). The ends were cut back, 5 bases at V and 5 bases at J, with 12 bases in the middle. CDR3 DNA: TGTGCCAGCAGCGCCACGGGTTGGGAGACCCAGTACTTC. This translates into CASSATGWETQYF. Supplemented by reference TRBV7-9 and TRBJ2-5, the full variable domain reads DTGVSQNPRHKITKRGQNVTFRCDPISEHNRLYWYRQTLGQGPEFLTYFQNEAQLEKSRLLSDRFSAERPKGSFSTLEIQRTEQGDSAMYLCASSATGWETQYFGPGTRLLVL.

The J gene is TRBJ1-2, the V gene TRBV5-1; the D gene is possibly TRBD1 (6 bases). This CDR3 spans 14 amino acids. Per the germline V gene, CDR1 is SGHRS and CDR2 is YFSETQ. V lost 0 bases and J 8 bases, leaving 14 bases between the germline ends. CDR3: CASSLDGGAAGYTF. The CDR3 bases are TGCGCCAGCAGCTTGGATGGGGGCGCAGCCGGCTACACCTTC.

This chain connects TRBV6-5 to TRBJ1-5; tentatively, D is TRBD1 (6 bases). Trimming stripped 5 bases from V and 11 bases from J, with 16 bases between. Germline lookup yields CDR1 MNHEY and CDR2 SVGAGI. The CDR3 length is 13 residues. In DNA, the CDR3 is TGTGCCAGCAGTCTAAGCGGACAGTCGACCCAGCATTTT. Amino acid sequence: CASSLSGQSTQHF.

This CDR3 is CAISDRQGGSPLHF. DNA for the CDR3: TGTGCCATCAGTGACCGGCAGGGAGGTTCACCCCTCCACTTT. J is TRBJ1-6 and V is TRBV10-3, with a weak D call TRBD1 (5 bases). V was pared by 3 bases and J by 9 bases, with 12 bases between. The germline V gene encodes CDR1 ENHRY and CDR2 SYGVKD. CDR3 length: 14 residues.

This rearrangement joins TRBV4-1 to TRBJ2-7; TRBD1 matches at 9 bases. The V gene's germline CDR1 is MGHRA and CDR2 YSYEKL. Unmatched junction bases numbered 5, after V lost 2 bases and J lost 0 bases. CDR3 length: 16 residues. CDR3 sequence: CASSQTGQGSSYEQYF. The CDR3 bases are TGCGCCAGCAGCCAAACCGGACAGGGGAGCTCCTACGAGCAGTACTTC.

The V and J genes are TRBV27 and TRBJ1-4, with a tentative D call TRBD1 (5 bases). The V end was cut by 0 bases, the J end by 10 bases, with 12 bases between. CDR3 size: 14 residues. The germline gives CDR1 MNHEY, CDR2 SMNVEV (reference sequence). The CDR3 DNA sequence: TGTGCCAGCAGTTTATCTCGGGACTACGGAAAACTGTTTTTT. It encodes CASSLSRDYGKLFF.

Regarding this clone: The sample contains more than one DNA sequence encoding this CDR3. CDR3 sequence reads: CASSQDPSSYNEQFF. The CDR3 DNA follows: TGCGCCAGCAGCCAAGACCCGAGCTCCTACAATGAGCAGTTCTTC. This chain uses TRBV4-1 with TRBJ2-1, with D uncertain. The CDR3 loop spans 15 amino acids. The V end was cut by 0 bases, the J end by 0 bases, with 6 bases between. Looked up from germline, CDR1 is MGHRA and CDR2 is YSYEKL.

CDR3 sequence: CASQRGFENTGELFF. CDR3 coding DNA: TGTGCCAGCCAGAGGGGGTTTGAGAACACCGGGGAGCTGTTTTTT. The chain employs TRBV3-1 (or the pseudogene TRBV3-2) and TRBJ2-2, with a possible D match to TRBD1 (6 bases). The CDR3 contains 15 residues. CDR1 is LGHDT and CDR2 is YNNKEL in the germline V gene (reference sequence). V was trimmed by 8 bases and J by 1 base, leaving 14 bases between them.

V gene TRBV5-4 combines with J gene TRBJ1-2; possibly TRBD1 for D (6 bases). Germline CDR1 is SGHNT and CDR2 is YYREEE (reference sequence). V lost 3 bases and J lost 5, with 11 bases in between. The CDR3 has 13 residues. This chain's CDR3 is CASSSTTGYGYTF. In DNA, the CDR3 is TGTGCCAGCAGCTCGACAACAGGGTATGGCTACACCTTC. Complete variable domain (other parts from reference TRBV5-4 and TRBJ1-2): ETGVTQSPTHLIKTRGQQVTLRCSSQSGHNTVSWYQQALGQGPQFIFQYYREEENGRGNFPPRFSGLQFPNYSSELNVNALELDDSALYLCASSSTTGYGYTFGSGTRLTVV.